These 16 T cell receptor beta chains were all obtained from the same sample, sequenced in a study of blood T cell repertoires in COVID-19 (dated by TCRdb to 2020 to 2021). Receptors were amplified or captured by the immunoSEQ multiplex PCR assay. The table comes from immuneACCESS by way of TCRdb, which keeps in-frame sequences with V and J called. Part of the clones is missing from these tables; in studies checked, under half for an unresolved V gene and the rest for unknown reasons. The sample yields roughly 120,000 clones; around 77% were counted once. The top ten clones comprise 6.5% to 9.5% of the sample. The sequencing sample was made of peripheral blood. The receptors shown here come from a human donor in a cohort sampled during active COVID-19.

The chain has TRBV2 and TRBJ2-5, with 7 bases fitting TRBD2. The CDR3 consists of 19 residues. Trimming removed 5 bases from V and 1 base from J; junction bases left unmatched: 19. Germline V gives CDR1 SNHLY, CDR2 FYNNEI. Written as DNA, the CDR3 is TGTGCCAGCAGTCTTTCCGGGCCGTCCCTAGCGGCTGTCCAAGAGACCCAGTACTTC. Translating it yields CASSLSGPSLAAVQETQYF.

This clone was detected a few times. CDR3 DNA sequence: TGTGCCACCAGCAGATGGGACAGAAAATCCTACGAGCAGTACTTC. This gives the protein CATSRWDRKSYEQYF. The chain recombines TRBV15 with TRBJ2-7, with TRBD1 matching over 7 bases. The length of the CDR3 is 15 residues. The V gene's germline CDR1 is LNHNV and CDR2 YYDKDF (reference sequence). Unmatched junction bases numbered 5, after V lost 2 bases and J lost 1 base.

The chain uses TRBV6-6 and TRBJ2-2; TRBD1 matches at 9 bases. The V and J ends lost 2 bases and 6 bases, in that order; junction bases with no gene match: 4. Germline CDR1 is MNHNY and CDR2 is SVGAGI (reference sequence). The CDR3 runs 15 residues. The CDR3 loop is CASSYPGQGSGELFF. As DNA, the CDR3 is TGTGCCAGCAGTTACCCGGGACAGGGATCCGGGGAGCTGTTTTTT.

The chain combines TRBV15 with TRBJ1-5, with D maybe TRBD1 (6 bases). CDR3 length: 14 amino acids. Germline V lookup: CDR1 LNHNV, CDR2 YYDKDF (reference sequence). Trimming shortened V by 0 bases and J by 6 bases, and 9 bases separated the two germline ends. The CDR3 reads CATSREGAGQPQHF. For the CDR3, the DNA is TGTGCCACCAGCAGAGAGGGGGCAGGTCAGCCCCAGCATTTT.

The chain uses TRBV5-1 and TRBJ1-4, with D perhaps TRBD1 (5 bases). There are 18 residues in the CDR3. Germline assignment: CDR1 SGHRS and CDR2 YFSETQ. Trimming stripped 0 bases from V and 4 bases from J, with 19 bases between. The CDR3 here is CASSLVPGPARGNEKLFF. In DNA, the CDR3 is TGCGCCAGCAGCTTGGTACCAGGGCCGGCGCGGGGTAATGAAAAACTGTTTTTT.

The CDR3 DNA follows: TGTGCCAGCAGCTTCGGGGTTACCTACGAGCAGTACTTC. Translating gives CASSFGVTYEQYF. V and J are TRBV3-1 (or the pseudogene TRBV3-2) and TRBJ2-7; D possibly corresponds to TRBD2 (5 bases). CDR3 length: 13 amino acids. Germline V lookup: CDR1 LGHDT, CDR2 YNNKEL (reference sequence). Trimming removed 5 bases at V and 2 bases at J, with 10 bases between.

The rearrangement uses TRBV6-5 and TRBJ1-2; D perhaps matches TRBD1 (6 bases). This CDR3 is built from 14 residues. V was trimmed by 11 bases and J by 3 bases, leaving 19 bases between them. Looked up from germline, CDR1 is MNHEY and CDR2 is SVGAGI. The CDR3 sequence: CASRGTGRDYGYTF. The CDR3 DNA follows: TGTGCCTCCAGGGGAACAGGAAGGGACTATGGCTACACCTTC.

This sequence joins TRBV7-2 and TRBJ2-7; 11 bases map to TRBD1. The ends lost 4 bases at V and 2 bases at J; junction bases unmatched: 7. Germline loops: CDR1 SGHTA, CDR2 FQGNSA. This CDR3 is 16 amino acids long. The CDR3 DNA reads as TGTGCCAGCAGCTCCCTCGGACAGGGGGCCCCCTACGAGCAGTACTTC. Translating it yields CASSSLGQGAPYEQYF.

This chain joins TRBV15 and TRBJ2-7; 9 positions agree with TRBD1. The CDR3 length is 14 residues. V trimming: 9 bases; J trimming: 4 bases; junction bases outside the gene matches: 10. Germline CDR1 LNHNV, CDR2 YYDKDF (reference sequence). CDR3 nucleotides: TGTGCCACTGGTGTGGAGGGACAGGGTTACGAGCAGTACTTC. Translated, it gives CATGVEGQGYEQYF.

J is TRBJ2-1 and V is TRBV5-4; the D gene is possibly TRBD2 (7 bases). Trimming left V 1 base short and J 3 bases short, with 11 bases between. CDR1 and CDR2 (germline): SGHNT, YYREEE (reference sequence). The CDR3 has 15 amino acids. DNA of the CDR3: TGTGCCAGCAGCTTGTGGGGGGGCAACTACAATGAGCAGTTCTTC. Translating it yields CASSLWGGNYNEQFF.

The CDR3 sequence: CAWSVTGGYTF. Written as DNA, the CDR3 is TGTGCCTGGAGTGTAACGGGTGGCTACACCTTC. The V gene is TRBV30, the J gene TRBJ1-2, with no clear D. Trimming left V 0 bases short and J 7 bases short, with 6 bases between. Per germline, CDR1 GTSNPN and CDR2 SVGIG (reference sequence). The CDR3 contains 11 residues.

The CDR3 loop reads CASSQEATQYF. The DNA of the CDR3 is TGCGCCAGCAGCCAAGAGGCTACCCAGTACTTC. This sequence joins TRBV4-1 and TRBJ2-5, with D hard to call. This CDR3 has 11 amino acids. Germline V gene sequence: CDR1 MGHRA, CDR2 YSYEKL. Trimming removed 0 bases at V and 8 bases at J, with 4 bases between.

The rearrangement uses TRBV2 and TRBJ2-7; 9 nucleotides agree with TRBD1. Looked up from germline, CDR1 is SNHLY and CDR2 is FYNNEI. CDR3 size: 14 residues. With 6 bases clipped from V and 1 base from J, the junction kept 4 bases outside the gene matches. This CDR3 is CASRQTGGSYEQYF. The CDR3 region has the DNA TGTGCCAGCAGGCAGACAGGGGGGTCCTACGAGCAGTACTTC.

This clone was counted a few times. J is TRBJ1-1 and V is TRBV7-9; perhaps TRBD1 as D (6 bases). Germline CDR1 is SEHNR and CDR2 is FQNEAQ (reference sequence). V lost 6 bases and J 6 bases, leaving 17 bases between the germline ends. This CDR3 contains 14 residues. CDR3 in amino acids: CASRRGTGLAEAFF. The CDR3 nucleotides are TGTGCCAGCAGAAGGGGCACAGGGCTAGCTGAAGCTTTCTTT.

The rearrangement uses TRBV19 and TRBJ2-7; 8 bases align to TRBD1. V trimming: 4 bases; J trimming: 7 bases; junction bases outside the gene matches: 3. Germline CDR1 is LNHDA and CDR2 is SQIVND (reference sequence). The CDR3 runs to 12 residues. The CDR3 DNA reads TGTGCCAGTAGTACCACAGGGGGGGAGCAGTACTTC. This translates into CASSTTGGEQYF. Combining the CDR3 with reference TRBV19 and TRBJ2-7 gives the whole variable domain DGGITQSPKYLFRKEGQNVTLSCEQNLNHDAMYWYRQDPGQGLRLIYYSQIVNDFQKGDIAEGYSVSREKKESFPLTVTSAQKNPTAFYLCASSTTGGEQYFGPGTRLTVT.

This sequence joins TRBV29-1 and TRBJ2-7; 8 nucleotides match TRBD1. There are 14 residues in the CDR3. CDR1 SQVTM and CDR2 ANQGSEA come from the germline V gene. V lost 7 bases to trimming and J lost 0 bases; unmatched junction nucleotides: 8. CDR3 sequence (DNA): TGCAGCGCATCCGGGACAGGAAGCTCCTACGAGCAGTACTTC. Its protein product is CSASGTGSSYEQYF.